These 18 T cell receptor beta chains came from one sample sequenced in a study of tumor and adjacent non-tumor tissue in lung cancer (dated by TCRdb to 2017 to 2018). Receptor libraries were prepared by multiplex PCR. Sequencing used an Illumina HiSeq 2500. TCRbeta libraries were constructed through three rounds of nested PCR with primers (Table S4) according to protocols adapted from ARM-PCR. TCRdb itself trimmed the public reads at Q25 with fastp, ran MiXCR and retained productive beta chains. Every distinct CDR3 protein forms one entry, paired with its most common genes and DNA. A total of under 150,000 distinct CDR3 sequences appear in this sample, around 60% of them only once. The top ten clones comprise 15% to 20% of the sample. Bulk unsorted tissue served as the source for RNA extraction, and RNA quality was assessed using a NanoDrop ND-1000 and an Agilent 2100. The sequenced sample consisted of lung tumor tissue. These receptors all stem from a man between 60 and 75 years old with small cell lung cancer.

The chain recombines TRBV4-1 with TRBJ2-7; TRBD2 matches at 7 bases. V trimming: 4 bases; J trimming: 0 bases; junction bases outside the gene matches: 18. Germline V gene data show CDR1 as MGHRA and CDR2 as YSYEKL. This CDR3 has 19 amino acids. This CDR3 reads CASSPKGLTGLMGSYEQYF. Here the CDR3 DNA reads TGCGCCAGCAGCCCAAAGGGACTAACGGGATTGATGGGCTCCTACGAGCAGTACTTC.

There are a few counts of this clonotype. The rearrangement joins TRBV25-1 to TRBJ1-6, with 7 bases lining up with TRBD1. The CDR3 runs 16 residues. V gave up 3 bases and J gave up 7 bases; unmatched junction bases: 9. CDR1 is MGHDK and CDR2 is SYGVNS in the germline V gene. As DNA, the CDR3 is TGTGCCAGCAGTGAGGGTCGGGGCAGGGGGAATTCACCCCTCCACTTT. It translates to CASSEGRGRGNSPLHF.

The chain uses TRBV11-1 and TRBJ1-1; TRBD1 matches at 9 bases. Germline V gene data show CDR1 as SGHAT and CDR2 as FQDESV (reference sequence). CDR3 size: 17 residues. The CDR3 sequence: CASGRDPGQGKNTEAFF. The CDR3 DNA sequence: TGTGCTAGCGGCCGCGACCCGGGACAGGGAAAAAACACTGAAGCTTTCTTT.

This clonotype has a handful of counts. The rearrangement links TRBV20-1 to TRBJ1-1; D is perhaps TRBD1 (5 bases). Per germline, CDR1 DFQATT and CDR2 SNEGSKA (reference sequence). CDR3 length: 17 residues. Trimming took off 6 bases at V and 6 bases at J, with 29 bases between the two ends. The CDR3 region has the DNA TGCAGTGCGGCTTCGCCAGGGCTTTACTCGCCGGGCGCTGAAGCTTTCTTT. Protein: CSAASPGLYSPGAEAFF.

This clonotype has a count of ten or more. This chain connects TRBV20-1 to TRBJ1-2; no clear D gene. Germline V lookup: CDR1 DFQATT, CDR2 SNEGSKA (reference sequence). The CDR3 consists of 12 residues. Between the trimmed V and J ends, which lost 7 bases and 2 bases, there was a span of 11 bases. CDR3 sequence reads: CSGHRVNYGYTF. As DNA, the CDR3 is TGCAGTGGGCACCGCGTAAACTATGGCTACACCTTC.

This rearrangement joins TRBV4-2 to TRBJ2-5, with 11 bases that match TRBD2. Trimming at V came to 4 bases and at J to 1 base, leaving 2 bases not matched to a gene. This CDR3 contains 15 residues. The germline V gene encodes CDR1 LGHNA and CDR2 YNFKEQ. In DNA form, the CDR3 reads TGTGCCAGCAGCCCCGGGACTAGCGGCCAAGAGACCCAGTACTTC. As protein: CASSPGTSGQETQYF.

At least ten counts were recorded for this clonotype. The chain recombines TRBV20-1 with TRBJ2-1; TRBD2 matches at 15 bases. Germline values: CDR1 DFQATT, CDR2 SNEGSKA (reference sequence). V was clipped by 5 bases and J by 9 bases; unmatched bases: 2. This CDR3 contains 13 residues. CDR3: CSARTSGRVEQFF. DNA for the CDR3: TGCAGTGCTCGGACTAGCGGGAGGGTTGAGCAGTTCTTC.

With regard to this clonotype: At one of its ends the junction is not consistent with the germline gene, which may arise from a read error. This chain uses TRBV11-2 with TRBJ2-5, with a possible D match to TRBD2 (6 bases). This CDR3 has 15 residues. Germline V gives CDR1 SGHAT, CDR2 FQNNGV. The CDR3 DNA is TGTACCAGGAGCTTCCCAGCCGGGGGAGCAGAGACCCAGTACTTC. Amino acid sequence: CTRSFPAGGAETQYF.

This clonotype was seen once. This may be a read error: a much more frequent sequence differs by one nucleotide. V is TRBV12-3 or TRBV12-4 and J is TRBJ1-3; TRBD1 aligns across 8 bases. The CDR3 consists of 13 residues. V was pared by 6 bases and J by 6 bases, with 4 bases of the junction left unmatched. The CDR3 loop is CASRGQDLNTIYF. As DNA, the CDR3 is TGTGCCAGCAGGGGACAGGATCTAAACACCATATATTTT.

Of note for this clonotype: A much larger clone differs from this one at a single base, so this may be a read error. This chain joins TRBV11-2 and TRBJ1-1, with unresolved D. The CDR3 length is 15 residues. The germline V gene encodes CDR1 SGHAT and CDR2 FQNNGV. CDR3 coding DNA: TGTGCCAGCATCTTAGATCCTTCTGGGGACACTGAAGCTTTCTTT. The encoded protein is CASILDPSGDTEAFF.

This sequence joins TRBV11-2 and TRBJ2-2, with 7 positions matching TRBD2. Germline V lookup: CDR1 SGHAT, CDR2 FQNNGV. This CDR3 contains 16 residues. The V segment lost 9 bases and the J segment 1 base; nucleotides outside the gene matches: 11. CDR3 in amino acids: CASSRGTIGNTGELFF. For the CDR3, the DNA is TGTGCCAGTAGCCGCGGGACTATCGGGAACACCGGGGAGCTGTTTTTT.

With respect to this clonotype: The germline gene is not matched at one end of the junction; a read error may be the cause. The V call is TRBV20-1, the J call TRBJ1-4; a weak D match, TRBD1 (5 bases). The CDR3 runs 12 residues. The germline V gene encodes CDR1 DFQATT and CDR2 SNEGSKA (reference sequence). The DNA of the CDR3 is TGCGGTGGGGGAGGGCCTAATGAAACACTGTTTTTT. Translation gives CGGGGPNETLFF.

The rearrangement links TRBV4-1 to TRBJ1-5; D gene ambiguous. Trimming left V 6 bases short and J 5 bases short, with 11 bases between. CDR3 length: 13 amino acids. Germline V lookup: CDR1 MGHRA, CDR2 YSYEKL. The CDR3: CASSRDGYQPQHF. CDR3 sequence (DNA): TGCGCCAGCAGTCGCGACGGGTATCAGCCCCAGCATTTT.

Worth noting for this clonotype: At one of its ends the junction is not consistent with the germline gene, which may arise from a read error. The chain combines TRBV5-1 with TRBJ1-2; 7 positions match TRBD1. In germline, CDR1 is SGHRS, CDR2 YFSETQ. There are 14 residues in the CDR3. CDR3 protein: CAISLARGNYGYTF. The CDR3 region has the DNA TGCGCCATCAGCCTCGCCAGGGGGAACTATGGCTACACCTTC.

This clonotype was seen a handful of times. The CDR3 protein is CASVSGNTGELFF. CDR3 bases: TGTGCCAGCGTTAGCGGAAACACCGGGGAGCTGTTTTTT. V is TRBV7-9 and J is TRBJ2-2; D is perhaps TRBD2 (6 bases). Trimming pared 8 bases from V and 2 bases from J, leaving 9 bases between. This CDR3 region has 13 residues. Germline CDR1 and CDR2: SEHNR and FQNEAQ (reference sequence).

The chain is built from TRBV20-1 and TRBJ1-2, with D unclear. CDR1 DFQATT and CDR2 SNEGSKA come from the germline V gene (reference sequence). This CDR3 has 13 amino acids. V lost 3 bases to trimming and J lost 4 bases, with 12 bases between them. CDR3 amino acids: CSASDPGGYGYTF. The CDR3 region has the DNA TGCAGTGCTAGCGACCCTGGCGGCTATGGCTACACCTTC.

This sequence joins TRBV4-1 and TRBJ1-6; TRBD1 might be the D (5 bases). The CDR3 consists of 14 residues. Germline-derived CDR1 and CDR2 are MGHRA and YSYEKL. V was shortened by 7 bases and J by 5 bases, with 12 bases between the two germline ends. CDR3 in amino acids: CASTRDGHNSPLHF. Written as DNA, the CDR3 is TGCGCCAGCACCCGGGACGGGCATAATTCACCCCTCCACTTT.

To note about this clonotype: A clone one base away is much larger, so this may be a read error. The genes are TRBV5-5 and TRBJ2-2; D not resolved. Germline V CDR1 and CDR2: SGHKS, YYEKEE (reference sequence). V dropped 0 bases and J dropped 5 bases, with 11 bases sitting between them. This CDR3 contains 15 residues. CDR3 nucleotides: TGTGCCAGCAGCTTGGCAGAATGGAAGACCGGGGAGCTGTTTTTT. Protein sequence: CASSLAEWKTGELFF.